A single sample is the source of the 21 T cell receptor beta chains below, sequenced in a study of early T cells in non-severe SARS-CoV-2 infection listed by TCRdb under 2021. The method was 5' RACE. The sequencing machine was a NextSeq 500. TCRdb redid the processing of the public reads, applying fastp at Q25 and MiXCR, and retained in-frame beta chains. CDR3 protein sequences are deduplicated, and each keeps its most common genes and DNA. The sample yields tens of thousands of distinct CDR3 sequences; just under 15% were counted once. In total, the top ten clones hold 4.5% to 7% of the sample. Sequenced input: whole blood. Receptor source: an adult who was a healthcare worker with PCR-confirmed SARS-CoV-2 infection or an uninfected control (not recorded which).

This clonotype turned up a few times. The rearrangement joins TRBV28 to TRBJ1-2, with 9 bases fitting TRBD1. The germline V gene encodes CDR1 MDHEN and CDR2 SYDVKM. There are 14 residues in the CDR3. Trimming cost V 8 bases and J 4 bases; bases outside gene matches: 8. The CDR3 loop is CASGGTGRVYGYTF. The CDR3 DNA follows: TGTGCCAGCGGGGGGACAGGGAGGGTCTATGGCTACACCTTC.

This clonotype was recorded a few times. The rearrangement links TRBV5-6 to TRBJ2-3; weak D call: TRBD2 (7 bases). Trimming pared 4 bases from V and 5 bases from J, leaving 17 bases between. The CDR3 runs to 15 residues. CDR1 and CDR2 from the germline V gene are SGHDT and YYEEEE. This CDR3 reads CASSLRGGIGDTQYF. DNA of the CDR3: TGTGCCAGCAGCCTGAGGGGGGGAATCGGAGATACGCAGTATTTT.

This clonotype was counted between two and nine times. The J gene is TRBJ1-2, the V gene TRBV5-1; the D gene is possibly TRBD1 (6 bases). The CDR3 consists of 14 residues. Germline values: CDR1 SGHRS, CDR2 YFSETQ. The V and J ends lost 5 bases and 4 bases respectively, with 15 bases between them. Written as DNA, the CDR3 is TGCGCCAGCAGTAAAAACAGGGAAGGCTATGGCTACACCTTC. This codes for CASSKNREGYGYTF.

The V and J genes are TRBV7-9 and TRBJ2-3; D unclear. The CDR3 extends over 12 amino acids. Per germline, CDR1 SEHNR and CDR2 FQNEAQ (reference sequence). Trimming took 3 bases from V and 6 from J, leaving 7 bases between them. Written as DNA, the CDR3 is TGTGCCAGCAGCTTTAGTCTGGATACGCAGTATTTT. Translation gives CASSFSLDTQYF. Variable domain in full (rest from reference TRBV7-9 and TRBJ2-3): DTGVSQNPRHKITKRGQNVTFRCDPISEHNRLYWYRQTLGQGPEFLTYFQNEAQLEKSRLLSDRFSAERPKGSFSTLEIQRTEQGDSAMYLCASSFSLDTQYFGPGTRLTVL.

This clonotype was seen a few times. This chain connects TRBV12-3 or TRBV12-4 to TRBJ2-1, with D perhaps TRBD1 or TRBD2 (6 bases each). The CDR3 spans 12 residues. The V and J ends lost 6 bases and 12 bases respectively, with 15 bases between them. The CDR3 sequence: CASSPTGARQFF. In nucleotides, the CDR3 is TGTGCCAGCAGCCCCACGGGGGCCCGGCAGTTCTTC.

This clonotype was counted a few times. This sequence joins TRBV11-2 and TRBJ1-6; D may be TRBD1 (6 bases). CDR1 SGHAT and CDR2 FQNNGV come from the germline V gene. This CDR3 has 14 amino acids. V lost 1 base to trimming and J lost 9 bases, with 10 bases between them. The DNA of the CDR3 is TGTGCCAGCAGCTTAGGCAGGGGCGGTTCACCCCTCCACTTT. This codes for CASSLGRGGSPLHF. Full variable domain (remainder filled in from reference TRBV11-2 and TRBJ1-6): EAGVAQSPRYKIIEKRQSVAFWCNPISGHATLYWYQQILGQGPKLLIQFQNNGVVDDSQLPKDRFSAERLKGVDSTLKIQPAKLEDSAVYLCASSLGRGGSPLHFGNGTRLTVT.

In this sample, this clonotype turned up a few times. The rearrangement joins TRBV7-9 to TRBJ1-3, with D possibly TRBD1 on 5 matching bases. The ends were cut back, 5 bases at V and 8 bases at J, with 16 bases in the middle. The CDR3 loop spans 14 amino acids. Germline V gene data show CDR1 as SEHNR and CDR2 as FQNEAQ (reference sequence). CDR3 bases: TGTGCCAGCAGCCTGGGGACCCGGAGGGACACCATATATTTT. This codes for CASSLGTRRDTIYF.

This clonotype was counted only a few times. CDR3 amino acids: CASSRDGRGTEAFF. The CDR3 region has the DNA TGTGCCAGCAGCCGTGACGGCCGGGGGACTGAAGCTTTCTTT. The chain joins TRBV7-9 to TRBJ1-1; perhaps TRBD1 as D (5 bases). Per germline, CDR1 SEHNR and CDR2 FQNEAQ (reference sequence). The CDR3 extends over 14 amino acids. Trimming left V 5 bases short and J 5 bases short, with 15 bases between.

This clonotype has just a few counts. The chain couples TRBV7-6 to TRBJ2-5; D is unclear. Trimming took off 5 bases at V and 2 bases at J, with 12 bases between the two ends. This CDR3 spans 14 amino acids. Germline V gives CDR1 SGHVS, CDR2 FNYEAQ. CDR3 loop: CASSASSLQETQYF. The CDR3 DNA sequence: TGTGCCAGCAGCGCAAGTTCTCTGCAAGAGACCCAGTACTTC.

This clonotype was seen only a few times. The chain couples TRBV3-1 to TRBJ2-7; D might be TRBD1 or TRBD2, each matching 5 bases. CDR1 LGHDT and CDR2 YNNKEL come from the germline V gene (reference sequence). Trimming took off 5 bases at V and 4 bases at J, with 12 bases between the two ends. The CDR3 contains 13 residues. For the CDR3, the DNA is TGTGCCAGCAGCTACAGGACTGGATACGAGCAGTACTTC. Protein sequence: CASSYRTGYEQYF.

V gene TRBV20-1 combines with J gene TRBJ2-4; D ambiguous. The germline gives CDR1 DFQATT, CDR2 SNEGSKA (reference sequence). V lost 6 bases and J 1 base, leaving 10 bases between the germline ends. The CDR3 extends over 13 amino acids. The CDR3 DNA follows: TGCAGTGCAACTCGTTTGGCCAAAAACATTCAGTACTTC. It translates to CSATRLAKNIQYF.

This clonotype turned up a few times. J is TRBJ2-7 and V is TRBV7-9; TRBD2 aligns across 9 bases. Unmatched junction bases numbered 5, after V lost 0 bases and J lost 5 bases. The CDR3 runs to 15 residues. The V gene's germline CDR1 is SEHNR and CDR2 FQNEAQ (reference sequence). The CDR3 is CASSLASGSSNEQYF. CDR3 DNA: TGTGCCAGCAGCTTAGCTAGCGGGAGTTCTAACGAGCAGTACTTC.

V usage is TRBV11-1 and J usage is TRBJ2-2; 7 bases agree with TRBD1. CDR1 is SGHAT, CDR2 FQDESV, per germline (reference sequence). The CDR3 has 15 amino acids. With V trimmed by 5 bases and J by 0 bases, 3 bases remained unmatched. CDR3: CASSRQGTNTGELFF. CDR3 sequence (DNA): TGTGCCAGCAGCCGACAGGGAACGAACACCGGGGAGCTGTTTTTT.

The V and J genes are TRBV15 and TRBJ1-1; a weak D match, TRBD1 (5 bases). Trimming removed 1 base from V and 0 bases from J, with 15 bases in between. The CDR3 is 17 amino acids. Looked up from germline, CDR1 is LNHNV and CDR2 is YYDKDF (reference sequence). The chain's CDR3 is CATSRGRGRRVNTEAFF. The CDR3 DNA reads as TGTGCCACCAGCAGAGGCCGGGGGAGGAGAGTGAACACTGAAGCTTTCTTT.

This clonotype occurred a few times. This sequence joins TRBV7-9 and TRBJ2-7; D remains ambiguous. V dropped 5 bases and J dropped 1 base, with 9 bases sitting between them. This CDR3 is built from 13 residues. The germline CDR1 and CDR2 sequences are SEHNR and FQNEAQ (reference sequence). CDR3 DNA sequence: TGTGCCAGCAGCCCAGACACGTCCTACGAGCAGTACTTC. Amino acid sequence: CASSPDTSYEQYF.

The rearrangement joins TRBV20-1 to TRBJ2-5, with D perhaps matching TRBD1 (6 bases). Trimming took off 3 bases at V and 4 bases at J, with 18 bases between the two ends. CDR1 DFQATT and CDR2 SNEGSKA come from the germline V gene (reference sequence). CDR3 length: 15 residues. The CDR3, as DNA: TGCAGTGCTAGTCCACTACAGGGTGGGGGAGAGACCCAGTACTTC. This codes for CSASPLQGGGETQYF.

The J gene is TRBJ1-4, the V gene TRBV28; D is unclear. Germline CDR1 MDHEN, CDR2 SYDVKM. With 6 bases removed from V and 8 bases from J, the gap between germline ends came to 7 bases. The CDR3 is made up of 11 amino acids. CDR3 sequence: CASRKGEKLFF. CDR3 nucleotides: TGTGCCAGCAGGAAAGGAGAAAAACTGTTTTTT.

V is TRBV4-3 and J is TRBJ1-4; D call uncertain. The germline V gene has CDR1 LGHNA and CDR2 YSLEER. The CDR3 has 15 amino acids. The V gene lost 1 base and the J gene lost 3 bases, with 9 bases spanning the gap. In DNA form, the CDR3 reads TGCGCCAGCAGCCAAGTGAGGGTTGCTAATGAAAAACTGTTTTTT. Translating it yields CASSQVRVANEKLFF.

The rearrangement joins TRBV20-1 to TRBJ2-1; D is ambiguous. V lost 1 base and J lost 9, with 13 bases in between. This CDR3 has 13 amino acids. CDR1 and CDR2 (germline): DFQATT, SNEGSKA (reference sequence). The CDR3 here is CSARGGSPTEQFF. As DNA, the CDR3 is TGCAGTGCTAGAGGGGGTAGCCCCACTGAGCAGTTCTTC.

The table lists this clonotype with a few counts. The genes are TRBV15 and TRBJ1-1; D remains ambiguous. Deletions cut 0 bases from V and 1 base from J, with 3 bases between. CDR3 length: 13 residues. Per germline, CDR1 LNHNV and CDR2 YYDKDF (reference sequence). CDR3 bases: TGTGCCACCAGCAGAGAACCGAACACTGAAGCTTTCTTT. Its protein is CATSREPNTEAFF.

This chain links TRBV20-1 with TRBJ2-3; 11 bases align to TRBD2. This CDR3 region has 18 residues. Per germline, CDR1 DFQATT and CDR2 SNEGSKA (reference sequence). Trimming cost V 0 bases and J 2 bases; bases outside gene matches: 10. Here the CDR3 DNA reads TGCAGTGCTAGAGATCCAACTAGCGGGAGCAAGTTCACAGATACGCAGTATTTT. Translated, it gives CSARDPTSGSKFTDTQYF.